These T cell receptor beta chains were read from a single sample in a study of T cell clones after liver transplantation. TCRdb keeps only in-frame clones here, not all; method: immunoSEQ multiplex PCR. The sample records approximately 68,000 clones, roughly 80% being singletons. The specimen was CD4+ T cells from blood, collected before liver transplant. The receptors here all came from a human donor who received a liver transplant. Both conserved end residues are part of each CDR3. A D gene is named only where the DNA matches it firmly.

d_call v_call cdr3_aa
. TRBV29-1 CSVEGGAGTDTQYF
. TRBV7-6 CASSLETEADTQYF
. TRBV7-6 CASSSFSGGRMNTEAFF
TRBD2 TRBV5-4 CASSWGGTSGSYNEQFF
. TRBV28 CASSLRGNIQYF
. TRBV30 CAWRSFPEDNFNYGYTF
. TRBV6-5 CASRLTAHSNQPQHF
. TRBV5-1 CASSPDGSNQPQHF
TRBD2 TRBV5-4 CASSLTAGVGETQYF
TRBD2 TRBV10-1 CASSDGASGRNGELFF